Following are 23 T cell receptor beta chains from one sample sequenced in a study of T cell responses to AZD1222 COVID-19 vaccine. TCRdb's copy holds only in-frame clones and misses some; the assay was immunoSEQ multiplex PCR. The repertoire consists of more than 85,000 clones, with 70% to 90% occurring once and the leading ten covering 2% to 3%. This sample comprised peripheral blood, obtained on day 0 of AZD1222 vaccination. These receptors came from an adult in good health.

The chain employs TRBV14 and TRBJ1-5; D remains ambiguous. Trimming removed 0 bases from V and 5 bases from J, with 8 bases in between. The CDR3 runs to 14 residues. CDR1 and CDR2 from the germline V gene are SGHDN and FVKESK. CDR3 sequence: CASSQDAGYQPQHF. The CDR3 DNA reads as TGTGCCAGCAGCCAAGACGCCGGGTATCAGCCCCAGCATTTT.

This clone is a singleton in its sample. This rearrangement joins TRBV28 to TRBJ2-2; D possibly matches TRBD1 or TRBD2 (5 bases each). Trimming cost V 4 bases and J 1 base, with 7 bases left between them. In germline, CDR1 is MDHEN, CDR2 SYDVKM. The CDR3 sequence is 14 residues long. The CDR3 loop is CASSWGRNTGELFF. CDR3 DNA sequence: TGTGCCAGCAGTTGGGGGAGGAACACCGGGGAGCTGTTTTTT.

The rearrangement joins TRBV4-2 to TRBJ1-5; 8 bases align to TRBD1. The CDR3 totals 15 residues. CDR1 and CDR2 (germline): LGHNA, YNFKEQ. The V gene end was trimmed by 1 base and the J gene end by 7 bases; junction bases not matched to a gene: 6. The CDR3 region is CASSQVQGAEQPQHF. CDR3 sequence (DNA): TGTGCCAGCAGCCAAGTTCAGGGGGCGGAACAGCCCCAGCATTTT.

This sequence joins TRBV6-2 or TRBV6-3 and TRBJ2-6; D not certain. The CDR3 is 17 residues long. The germline V and J ends were trimmed by 2 bases and 0 bases, with 11 bases remaining between them. Germline CDR1 and CDR2: MNHEY and SVGEGT. The CDR3 protein is CASSYIPALSGANVLTF. The CDR3 region has the DNA TGTGCCAGCAGTTACATTCCGGCTCTCTCTGGGGCCAACGTCCTGACTTTC.

J is TRBJ2-3 and V is TRBV6-2 or TRBV6-3; 11 bases agree with TRBD2. The CDR3 has 14 amino acids. Germline V CDR1 and CDR2: MNHEY, SVGEGT. V shed 6 bases and J 4 bases; nucleotides not matched to a gene: 3. The CDR3 region is CASSGTSGPDTQYF. CDR3 DNA: TGTGCCAGCAGCGGGACTAGCGGCCCAGATACGCAGTATTTT.

The sample holds one count of this clone. V and J are TRBV7-2 and TRBJ1-1; the D is unclear. Trimming removed 5 bases from V and 2 bases from J, with 12 bases in between. The CDR3 runs to 14 residues. Germline-derived CDR1 and CDR2 are SGHTA and FQGNSA. CDR3 residues: CASSIGRENTEAFF. The CDR3 nucleotides are TGTGCCAGCAGCATCGGACGAGAAAACACTGAAGCTTTCTTT.

The genes are TRBV2 and TRBJ2-7; the D call may be TRBD1 or TRBD2 (5 bases each). V was cut by 3 bases and J by 0 bases, with 15 bases left in between. This CDR3 has 16 residues. Germline lookup yields CDR1 SNHLY and CDR2 FYNNEI. The CDR3 DNA follows: TGTGCCAGCAGTGACCAGGGACCCCATTCCTCCTACGAGCAGTACTTC. Encoded protein: CASSDQGPHSSYEQYF.

DNA of the CDR3: TGTGCCAGCAGCTTAGAACTAGCGGGAGGGGTAGATACGCAGTATTTT. Protein sequence: CASSLELAGGVDTQYF. The chain employs TRBV7-2 and TRBJ2-3, with TRBD2 identical over 13 bases. Germline trimming cut 1 base from V and 5 bases from J; bases unmatched to any gene: 3. Per the germline V gene, CDR1 is SGHTA and CDR2 is FQGNSA. There are 16 residues in the CDR3.

The chain links TRBV12-3 or TRBV12-4 to TRBJ2-7, with a weak D call TRBD1 (5 bases). The CDR3 sequence is 13 residues long. Trimming stripped 7 bases from V and 9 bases from J, with 19 bases between. CDR3 protein: CASNQNTGDRQYF. The CDR3 DNA reads as TGTGCCAGCAACCAAAATACAGGTGACCGGCAGTACTTC.

DNA of the CDR3: TGTGCCAGCAGCTTCCAGGGGCGTTCAACCACTGAAGCTTTCTTT. It is translated as CASSFQGRSTTEAFF. The chain links TRBV7-9 to TRBJ1-1, with a weak D call TRBD1 (6 bases). There are 15 residues in the CDR3. The V end lost 3 bases, the J end lost 4 bases, and 15 bases lay between the germline ends. CDR1 and CDR2 (germline): SEHNR, FQNEAQ (reference sequence).

This CDR3 is CASRGYVGDYGYTF. As DNA, the CDR3 is TGTGCCAGTAGGGGCTATGTGGGTGACTATGGCTACACCTTC. The chain has TRBV19 and TRBJ1-2; no reliable D call. The CDR3 covers 14 residues. V was clipped by 6 bases and J by 3 bases, with 14 bases between them. Germline assignment: CDR1 LNHDA and CDR2 SQIVND (reference sequence).

This chain links TRBV11-1 with TRBJ1-1, with no clear D. V was trimmed by 5 bases and J by 1 base, leaving 14 bases between them. The CDR3 is 15 residues long. In germline, CDR1 is SGHAT, CDR2 FQDESV (reference sequence). The CDR3 loop is CASSHGYSRNTEAFF. CDR3 DNA sequence: TGTGCCAGCAGCCACGGATATTCAAGGAACACTGAAGCTTTCTTT.

Here the CDR3 DNA reads TGTGCCAGCAGCAAAGTCGGGGGACAGGGCGTCCACCTTGAAAAACTGTTTTTT. This translates into CASSKVGGQGVHLEKLFF. V and J are TRBV21-1 and TRBJ1-4; TRBD1 is taken as the D call from the table, unchecked against the DNA. TRBV21-1 is a pseudogene locus. The CDR3 length is 18 residues.

V gene TRBV19 combines with J gene TRBJ1-5; D is possibly TRBD1 (5 bases). This CDR3 has 14 residues. Germline CDR1 LNHDA, CDR2 SQIVND (reference sequence). Trimming removed 5 bases at V and 6 bases at J, with 14 bases between. The CDR3: CASSWGREGQPQHF. The DNA of the CDR3 is TGTGCCAGTAGTTGGGGGAGGGAGGGTCAGCCCCAGCATTTT.

The chain combines TRBV5-1 with TRBJ2-5; D might be TRBD1 or TRBD2, each matching 7 bases. Trimming left V 1 base short and J 5 bases short, with 18 bases between. This CDR3 is built from 16 residues. CDR1 SGHRS and CDR2 YFSETQ come from the germline V gene. The CDR3 reads CASSLFKAGGEETQYF. CDR3 bases: TGCGCCAGCAGCTTGTTCAAGGCAGGGGGGGAGGAGACCCAGTACTTC.

The genes are TRBV10-3 and TRBJ1-4; TRBD1 matches 10 bases. CDR3 length: 16 residues. CDR1 ENHRY and CDR2 SYGVKD come from the germline V gene. The V segment lost 11 bases and the J segment 10 bases; nucleotides outside the gene matches: 19. CDR3 protein: CAASRSGGTGDGKLFF. CDR3 coding DNA: TGTGCCGCCTCAAGGTCAGGAGGGACAGGGGATGGAAAACTGTTTTTT.

The rearrangement links TRBV6-2 or TRBV6-3 to TRBJ1-1, with D uncertain. With 6 bases removed from V and 2 bases from J, the gap between germline ends came to 13 bases. The CDR3 sequence is 14 residues long. Germline-derived CDR1 and CDR2 are MNHEY and SVGEGT. CDR3 sequence: CASSRPGLNTEAFF. CDR3 DNA: TGTGCCAGCAGCCGACCGGGCCTAAACACTGAAGCTTTCTTT.

The chain employs TRBV27 and TRBJ1-5, with D perhaps matching TRBD1 (5 bases). This CDR3 spans 15 amino acids. The ends were cut back, 3 bases at V and 1 base at J, with 10 bases in the middle. Germline CDR1 is MNHEY and CDR2 is SMNVEV (reference sequence). The DNA of the CDR3 is TGTGCCAGCAGTTTGATGGCAGGGAGCAATCAGCCCCAGCATTTT. Amino acids: CASSLMAGSNQPQHF.

This clone was seen once. V is TRBV5-5 and J is TRBJ1-1; D remains ambiguous. V was shortened by 0 bases and J by 1 base, with 10 bases between the two germline ends. Germline assignment: CDR1 SGHKS and CDR2 YYEKEE (reference sequence). The CDR3 length is 15 residues. The chain's CDR3 is CASSLVFGWNTEAFF. Written as DNA, the CDR3 is TGTGCCAGCAGCTTGGTTTTCGGTTGGAACACTGAAGCTTTCTTT.

V gene TRBV7-2 combines with J gene TRBJ2-1; 10 bases fit TRBD2. The CDR3 is 16 residues long. In germline, CDR1 is SGHTA, CDR2 FQGNSA. Unmatched junction bases numbered 8, after V lost 4 bases and J lost 5 bases. Here the CDR3 DNA reads TGTGCCAGCAGCTCCTGGGGACTAGCGACCGACAATGAGCAGTTCTTC. It encodes CASSSWGLATDNEQFF.

The chain links TRBV4-1 to TRBJ2-7, with TRBD2 identical over 9 bases. The CDR3 sequence is 17 residues long. Looked up from germline, CDR1 is MGHRA and CDR2 is YSYEKL. J lost 6 bases, V lost 2 bases, and 14 bases had no gene match. CDR3 nucleotides: TGCGCCAGCAGCCAATTGAGCGGGGGGATCGTAGGGCGCGAGCAGTACTTC. It codes for CASSQLSGGIVGREQYF.

The rearrangement uses TRBV11-3 and TRBJ2-1; TRBD1 agrees at 9 bases. The ends lost 3 bases at V and 10 bases at J; junction bases unmatched: 10. The CDR3 runs to 15 residues. CDR1 SGHNT and CDR2 YENEEA come from the germline V gene. Here the CDR3 reads CASSFGRTGAREQFF. The CDR3 coding sequence is TGTGCCAGCAGCTTCGGTAGGACAGGGGCTCGGGAGCAGTTCTTC.

The chain recombines TRBV19 with TRBJ2-7; D is unresolved. Germline V gives CDR1 LNHDA, CDR2 SQIVND (reference sequence). Between the trimmed V and J ends, which lost 3 bases and 3 bases, there was a span of 15 bases. CDR3 length: 15 amino acids. The CDR3 is CASSIVTNRGYEQYF. The CDR3 DNA is TGTGCCAGTAGTATTGTCACAAATCGTGGCTACGAGCAGTACTTC.